This T cell receptor (beta chain) was identified during a study of cytomegalovirus exposure and HLA in healthy donors. Study summary: Earlier, 180 million or so T cells were analyzed, and 95 million to 140 million unique TCR beta sequences were found among them. Study-level findings and limits: A few V segments could not be told apart, such as TRBV6-2 and TRBV6-3, and were left out.

As for this clone: Its antigen is as yet unknown.

13 Jbeta primers and 60 Vbeta primers were used for the PCR. The assay was immunoSEQ multiplex PCR, and TCRdb's table has in-frame clones only and misses some. This table holds 35,000 to 50,000 clones, roughly 60% found once. The CDR3 is made up of 12 amino acids. Per germline, CDR1 PRHDT and CDR2 FYEKMQ (reference sequence). Between the trimmed V and J ends, which lost 1 base and 8 bases, there was a span of 8 bases. This TCR derives from a human donor in good health. This chain connects TRBV13 to TRBJ1-2; the D is unclear. Input material: PBMCs. In DNA, the CDR3 is TGTGCCAGCAGCTTAGTCAGCGGGGGCTACACCTTC. Its translation: CASSLVSGGYTF.